This entry describes one T cell receptor (beta chain). The antigen is unknown. The data derive from a study of PD-1 blockade in classical Hodgkin lymphoma. Time point described: cycle 4 day 1 (C4D1), after less than seven weeks of nivolumab. With no exception, relapse followed autologous stem cell transplantation in all patients, and brentuximab vedotin exposure varied. From thawed PBMCs, CD4+ T cells were purified using magnetic negative selection. Relapsed/refractory classical Hodgkin lymphoma patients had complete, partial or progressive responses. Trimming removed 4 bases at V and 8 bases at J, with 16 bases between. CDR1 is LGHNA and CDR2 is YSLEER in the germline V gene. The CDR3 covers 14 residues. The study, taken as a whole, reports: Newly diagnosed and completely responding patients shared comparable baseline diversity. Relapsed/refractory patients reportedly had lower baseline diversity than newly diagnosed patients. Exclusion covered patients beginning nivolumab under 1 year post-ASCT.

Measured with immunoSEQ multiplex PCR; TCRdb has only the in-frame clones, and not every one. The table has around 18,000 clones, 70% seen once. Here the sequenced sample was CD4+ T cells from blood, taken before the fourth cycle of nivolumab. This receptor was identified in a human donor with classical Hodgkin lymphoma. The V and J genes are TRBV4-3 and TRBJ2-3; a possible D gene is TRBD1 (6 bases). CDR3 protein: CASSPLLGGSTQYF. In nucleotides, the CDR3 is TGCGCCAGCAGCCCCCTCCTAGGGGGTAGTACGCAGTATTTT.